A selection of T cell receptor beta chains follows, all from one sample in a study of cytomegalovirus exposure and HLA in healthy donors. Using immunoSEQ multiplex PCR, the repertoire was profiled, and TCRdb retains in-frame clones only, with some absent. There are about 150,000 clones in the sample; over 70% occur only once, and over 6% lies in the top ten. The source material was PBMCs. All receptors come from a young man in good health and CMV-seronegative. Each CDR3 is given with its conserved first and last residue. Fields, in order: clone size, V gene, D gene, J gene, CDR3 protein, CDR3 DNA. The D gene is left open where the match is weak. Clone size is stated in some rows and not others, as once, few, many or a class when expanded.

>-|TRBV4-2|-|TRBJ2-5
CASSRGKRETQYF
TGTGCCAGCAGCCGCGGGAAAAGAGAGACCCAGTACTTC
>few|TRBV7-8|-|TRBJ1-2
CASSLEGTRGYTF
TGTGCCAGCAGCTTAGAAGGGACAAGAGGCTACACCTTC
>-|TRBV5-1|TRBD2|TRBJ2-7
CASSFSGGSYEQYF
TGCGCCAGCAGCTTTAGCGGGGGCTCCTACGAGCAGTACTTC
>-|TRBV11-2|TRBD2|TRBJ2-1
CASSPMGLAGGKDEQFF
TGTGCCAGCAGCCCCATGGGACTAGCGGGGGGGAAGGATGAGCAGTTCTTC
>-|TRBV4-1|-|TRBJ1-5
CASSQEGGAGINQPQHF
TGCGCCAGCAGCCAAGAGGGGGGGGCAGGCATCAATCAGCCCCAGCATTTT
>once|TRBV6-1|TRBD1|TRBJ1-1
CASSLQGHTEAFF
TGTGCCAGCAGTTTACAGGGGCACACTGAAGCTTTCTTT
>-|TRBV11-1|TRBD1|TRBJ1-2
CASSTQTGSDYGYTF
TGTGCCAGCAGCACCCAGACAGGGTCCGACTATGGCTACACCTTC
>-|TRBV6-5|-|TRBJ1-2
CASSLEQGGGYTF
TGTGCCAGCAGCCTCGAGCAGGGCGGTGGCTACACCTTC
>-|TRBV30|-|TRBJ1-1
CAWTITVNTEAFF
TGTGCCTGGACCATCACAGTGAACACTGAAGCTTTCTTT
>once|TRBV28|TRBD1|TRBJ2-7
CASRGTGDEQYF
TGTGCCAGCAGGGGGACAGGGGACGAGCAGTACTTC
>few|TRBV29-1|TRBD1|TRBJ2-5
CSVWMGGQGKETQYF
TGCAGCGTTTGGATGGGTGGACAGGGAAAAGAGACCCAGTACTTC
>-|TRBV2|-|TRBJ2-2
CATSRGDGNTGELFF
TGTGCCACCAGCAGGGGGGACGGGAACACCGGGGAGCTGTTTTTT
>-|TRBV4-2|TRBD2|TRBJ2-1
CASSQSLADRGEQFF
TGTGCCAGCAGCCAGTCACTAGCGGATCGGGGTGAGCAGTTCTTC
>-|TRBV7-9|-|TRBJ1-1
CSSSYRQLSFTEAFF
TGTTCCAGCAGCTACCGACAGCTAAGCTTCACTGAAGCTTTCTTT
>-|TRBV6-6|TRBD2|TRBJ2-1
CASGLKSGRAYNEQFF
TGTGCCAGCGGTCTGAAATCGGGGAGGGCCTACAATGAGCAGTTCTTC
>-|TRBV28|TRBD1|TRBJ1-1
CASSFSPGQVSGWAFF
TGTGCCAGCAGTTTTAGTCCGGGACAGGTGTCAGGCTGGGCTTTCTTT
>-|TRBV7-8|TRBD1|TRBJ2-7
CASSLGTGGSYEQYF
TGTGCCAGCAGCTTAGGCACAGGGGGTAGCTACGAGCAGTACTTC
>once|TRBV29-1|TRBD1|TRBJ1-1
CSVEGTGRVTEAFF
TGCAGCGTTGAAGGGACAGGGCGCGTGACTGAAGCTTTCTTT
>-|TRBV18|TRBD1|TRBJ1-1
CASSDLDRVNTEAFF
TGTGCCAGCTCAGATTTAGACAGGGTGAACACTGAAGCTTTCTTT
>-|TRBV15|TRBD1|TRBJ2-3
CATSREFILGTARDTQYF
TGTGCCACCAGCAGAGAATTCATCCTCGGGACAGCGAGAGATACGCAGTATTTT
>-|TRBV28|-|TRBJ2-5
CASSLSPGQETQYF
TGTGCCAGCAGTTTATCCCCGGGCCAAGAGACCCAGTACTTC
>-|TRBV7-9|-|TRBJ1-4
CASLNLGKLFF
TGTGCCAGCCTTAACCTAGGAAAACTGTTTTTT
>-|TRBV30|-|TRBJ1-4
CAWGGGTGGEKLFF
TGTGCCTGGGGAGGCGGGACTGGGGGGGAAAAACTGTTTTTT
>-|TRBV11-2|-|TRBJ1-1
CASSFEGDTEAFF
TGTGCCAGCAGCTTCGAGGGAGACACTGAAGCTTTCTTT
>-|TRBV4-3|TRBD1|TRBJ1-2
CASSPRTGLDGYTF
TGCGCCAGCAGCCCCCGGACAGGGCTCGATGGCTACACCTTC
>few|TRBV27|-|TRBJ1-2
CASSLSVGRDYGYTF
TGTGCCAGCAGTTTATCGGTAGGGCGGGACTATGGCTACACCTTC
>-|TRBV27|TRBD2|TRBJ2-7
CASSLREGGYEQYF
TGTGCCAGCAGTTTACGGGAGGGTGGTTACGAGCAGTACTTC
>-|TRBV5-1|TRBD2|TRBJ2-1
CASSSSGTSANNEQFF
TGCGCCAGCAGTTCTTCCGGGACTAGCGCAAACAATGAGCAGTTCTTC
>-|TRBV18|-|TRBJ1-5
CASSPSQVSNQPQHF
TGTGCCAGCTCACCCTCCCAGGTTTCCAATCAGCCCCAGCATTTT
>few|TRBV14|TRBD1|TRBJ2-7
CASSPVYSGTGAFEQYF
TGTGCCAGCAGCCCCGTCTATTCCGGGACAGGGGCGTTCGAGCAGTACTTC
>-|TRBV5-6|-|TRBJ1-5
CASRSWARGDQPQHF
TGTGCCAGCAGAAGTTGGGCCAGGGGCGATCAGCCCCAGCATTTT
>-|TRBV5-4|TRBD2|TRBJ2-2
CASSPGRTSGNTGELFF
TGTGCCAGCAGCCCGGGGCGGACTAGCGGTAACACCGGGGAGCTGTTTTTT
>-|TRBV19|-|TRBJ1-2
CASTPGRYGYTF
TGTGCCAGTACCCCAGGGAGGTATGGCTACACCTTC